This TCR beta chain derives from a study of beta chain features in type 1 diabetes. Study results and caveats: Cells carrying high TCR expression could end up over-represented when cDNA is sequenced. The study found that naive, central memory and Treg TCRB repertoires appeared more similar in patients than in healthy donors.

The CDR3 extends over 11 amino acids. The germline V and J ends were trimmed by 3 bases and 5 bases, with 2 bases remaining between them. Germline CDR1 reads SGHTA; CDR2 reads FQGNSA. cDNA synthesis used the whole RNA isolate, giving expressed TCRB sequences. The data were produced by immunoSEQ multiplex PCR, yet TCRdb's version contains in-frame clones alone and is incomplete. Counted here are 400,000 to 450,000 clones, approximately 15% occurring once; the ten biggest clones make up roughly 0.033%. This clone was detected a few times. The antigen is not known. The same CDR3 is also encoded by other DNA sequences in this sample.

Sequencing was performed on naive CD4+ T cells from blood. The source of this sequence is a man in his thirties or forties in good health. This sequence joins TRBV7-2 and TRBJ2-1; D ambiguous. The CDR3 loop is CASSLDNEQFF. In DNA form, the CDR3 reads TGTGCCAGCAGCTTGGACAATGAGCAGTTCTTC.